These 6 T cell receptor beta chains came from one sample sequenced in a study of beta chain features in type 1 diabetes. Study results and caveats: When Type 1 diabetes patients were examined, their TCRB CDR3s proved moderately but significantly shorter in all four CD4+ subsets.

No antigen has been assigned to these receptors. Expressed TCRB transcripts were sequenced, since all the RNA that had been isolated was reverse transcribed. Sequencing used immunoSEQ multiplex PCR; TCRdb keeps in-frame clones, though not all of them. This sample has roughly 340,000 clones, with around an eighth found just once. Specimen: naive CD4+ T cells from blood. The receptors derive from a woman aged 18-29 years with type 1 diabetes.

Only a few counts were recorded for this clone. The chain links TRBV14 to TRBJ1-6; no definite D call. Germline V gene lookup returns CDR1 SGHDN and CDR2 FVKESK. There are 16 residues in the CDR3. V was clipped by 4 bases and J by 3 bases, with 13 bases between them. CDR3 DNA: TGTGCCAGCAGCCCCAGGCCTACTCTCTATAATTCACCCCTCCACTTT. Protein product: CASSPRPTLYNSPLHF.

The V and J genes are TRBV5-4 and TRBJ1-1; the D gene is possibly TRBD1 (6 bases). Germline-derived CDR1 and CDR2 are SGHNT and YYREEE (reference sequence). Trimming took 4 bases from V and 6 from J, leaving 16 bases between them. The CDR3 has 14 residues. Here the CDR3 DNA reads TGTGCCAGCAGCGGGGGCCTAAGCGTTGCTGAAGCTTTCTTT. Amino acid sequence: CASSGGLSVAEAFF.

The chain couples TRBV5-1 to TRBJ2-5; TRBD2 is a possible D gene (5 bases). In germline, CDR1 is SGHRS, CDR2 YFSETQ. V dropped 2 bases and J dropped 6 bases, with 11 bases sitting between them. This CDR3 is 13 amino acids long. CDR3 DNA: TGCGCCAGCAGCTTACTAGTTCGGCAGACCCAGTACTTC. Its protein is CASSLLVRQTQYF.

Here the CDR3 reads CASSYHRGRGETQYF. In DNA form, the CDR3 reads TGTGCCAGCAGCTACCACAGGGGGCGCGGTGAGACCCAGTACTTC. The rearrangement joins TRBV7-2 to TRBJ2-5; the match to TRBD1 covers 9 bases. Germline trimming cut 4 bases from V and 5 bases from J; bases unmatched to any gene: 8. Germline CDR1 SGHTA, CDR2 FQGNSA. The CDR3 extends over 15 amino acids.

This clone was found many times. The chain carries TRBV23-1 and TRBJ2-7; no reliable D call. TRBV23-1 is given ORF status, its function remaining uncertain. With 4 bases removed from V and 7 bases from J, the gap between germline ends came to 8 bases. This CDR3 region has 11 residues. CDR3: CASSLSEEQYF. The DNA for the CDR3 is TGCGCCAGCAGTCTCTCGGAGGAGCAGTACTTC.

This clone was seen a few times. The chain recombines TRBV4-3 with TRBJ1-2; 8 bases fit TRBD1. The CDR3 totals 15 residues. Trimming took 4 bases from V and 8 from J; bases not matched to a gene: 12. From germline, CDR1 is LGHNA and CDR2 YSLEER. For the CDR3, the DNA is TGCGCCAGCAGCCGATTGGGACCGGGACAGGACGGCTACACCTTC. This encodes CASSRLGPGQDGYTF.